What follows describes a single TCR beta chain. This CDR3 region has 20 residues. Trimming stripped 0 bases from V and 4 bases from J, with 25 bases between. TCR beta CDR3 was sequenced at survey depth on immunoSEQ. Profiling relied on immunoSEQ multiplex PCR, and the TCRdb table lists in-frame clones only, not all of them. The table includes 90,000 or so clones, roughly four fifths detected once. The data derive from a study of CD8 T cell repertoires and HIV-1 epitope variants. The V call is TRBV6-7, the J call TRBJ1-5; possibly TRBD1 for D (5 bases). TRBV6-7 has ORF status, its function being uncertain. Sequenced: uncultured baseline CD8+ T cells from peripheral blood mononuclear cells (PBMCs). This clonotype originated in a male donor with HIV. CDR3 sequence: CASSYSKARGRQSFNQPQHF. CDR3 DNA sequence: TGTGCCAGCAGTTACTCGAAGGCCCGGGGACGGCAGTCCTTTAATCAGCCCCAGCATTTT.